The 26 T cell receptor beta chains given below trace back to one sample, sequenced in a study of CD8+CD57+ T cells in acquired aplastic anemia. For CDR3 and TCR beta VDJ profiling, genomic DNA was the template used. MiXCR was run by TCRdb on the reads, yielding one entry per CDR3 protein. In the table there are fewer than 200,000 distinct CDR3 sequences, roughly 47% of which are singletons. Sequencing input: sorted CD4+, CD8+, or CD8+CD57+ T cells (not recorded which) from PBMCs. The receptors were sampled from a human donor in good health.

This clonotype was found many times. V gene TRBV28 combines with J gene TRBJ1-6; D gene unclear. CDR3 length: 16 amino acids. Trimming removed 2 bases from V and 5 bases from J, with 13 bases in between. CDR1 MDHEN and CDR2 SYDVKM come from the germline V gene. CDR3 nucleotides: TGTGCCAGCAGTTTAGGGAACGCCCAGAATAATTCACCCCTCCACTTT. It encodes CASSLGNAQNNSPLHF.

The V and J genes are TRBV10-3 and TRBJ1-5; tentative D call: TRBD1 (5 bases). The germline V gene has CDR1 ENHRY and CDR2 SYGVKD. Between the trimmed V and J ends, which lost 8 bases and 1 base, there was a span of 12 bases. This CDR3 is built from 14 residues. CDR3 loop: CAIGVGGSNQPQHF. For the CDR3, the DNA is TGTGCCATCGGAGTGGGGGGAAGCAATCAGCCCCAGCATTTT.

This clonotype was picked up many times. V usage is TRBV11-3 and J usage is TRBJ1-1; D may be TRBD1 (5 bases). Trimming removed 0 bases from V and 5 bases from J, with 13 bases in between. Germline values: CDR1 SGHNT, CDR2 YENEEA. The CDR3 loop spans 15 amino acids. CDR3 amino acids: CASSLEEGRATEAFF. The CDR3 nucleotides are TGTGCCAGCAGCTTAGAGGAGGGGAGAGCAACTGAAGCTTTCTTT.

DNA for the CDR3: TGTGCCAGCAGCTCCTCGGGGAGGGTTGAGCAGTTCTTC. Protein: CASSSSGRVEQFF. The rearrangement uses TRBV7-9 and TRBJ2-1; 7 bases align to TRBD2. Germline V CDR1 and CDR2: SEHNR, FQNEAQ (reference sequence). The CDR3 has 13 amino acids. V was clipped by 4 bases and J by 9 bases; unmatched bases: 6.

The chain has TRBV14 and TRBJ2-1; 10 bases are a match to TRBD2. Per the germline V gene, CDR1 is SGHDN and CDR2 is FVKESK. The V segment lost 0 bases and the J segment 7 bases; nucleotides outside the gene matches: 12. This CDR3 has 18 amino acids. CDR3 region: CASSQDVPSSGRSNEQFF. CDR3 sequence (DNA): TGTGCCAGCAGCCAAGACGTCCCGAGTAGCGGGAGGTCAAATGAGCAGTTCTTC. Using reference TRBV14 and TRBJ2-1 for the parts outside the CDR3, the full variable domain is EAGVTQFPSHSVIEKGQTVTLRCDPISGHDNLYWYRRVMGKEIKFLLHFVKESKQDESGMPNNRFLAERTGGTYSTLKVQPAELEDSGVYFCASSQDVPSSGRSNEQFFGPGTRLTVL.

This clonotype came up once. The chain carries TRBV5-6 and TRBJ1-2; D might be TRBD1 (5 bases). The CDR3 contains 14 residues. Germline loops: CDR1 SGHDT, CDR2 YYEEEE. The germline V and J ends were trimmed by 0 bases and 0 bases, with 6 bases remaining between them. The CDR3, as DNA: TGTGCCAGCAGCTTGGGACAGCCTAACTATGGCTACACCTTC. Its translation: CASSLGQPNYGYTF.

In its sample, this clonotype was seen many times. V and J are TRBV5-1 and TRBJ2-7, with D perhaps matching TRBD1 (5 bases). The CDR3 has 15 amino acids. With 0 bases removed from V and 5 bases from J, the gap between germline ends came to 15 bases. CDR1 and CDR2 from the germline V gene are SGHRS and YFSETQ. The CDR3 nucleotides are TGCGCCAGCAGCTTGGCCGGGCAGGGTCGAAACGAGCAGTACTTC. This codes for CASSLAGQGRNEQYF. The whole variable domain, remainder taken from reference TRBV5-1 and TRBJ2-7, is KAGVTQTPRYLIKTRGQQVTLSCSPISGHRSVSWYQQTPGQGLQFLFEYFSETQRNKGNFPGRFSGRQFSNSRSEMNVSTLELGDSALYLCASSLAGQGRNEQYFGPGTRLTVT.

J is TRBJ2-1 and V is TRBV5-1, with a weak D call TRBD2 (5 bases). There are 18 residues in the CDR3. Germline CDR1 and CDR2: SGHRS and YFSETQ. Trimming cost V 4 bases and J 0 bases, with 20 bases left between them. In DNA form, the CDR3 reads TGCGCCAGCAGCCCGATCGCCTCAGCGGCAAACTCCTACAATGAGCAGTTCTTC. This translates into CASSPIASAANSYNEQFF.

This clonotype is a singleton in its sample. The chain links TRBV19 to TRBJ2-2, with 9 nucleotides matching TRBD1. Germline CDR1 reads LNHDA; CDR2 reads SQIVND (reference sequence). This CDR3 has 13 residues. V lost 5 bases and J lost 14; bases outside the gene matches: 9. CDR3 coding DNA: TGTGCCAGTAGTTCGGGACAGGGCCTACCCCTGTTTTTT. This sequence encodes CASSSGQGLPLFF. The full variable domain, with the rest looked up from reference TRBV19 and TRBJ2-2, is DGGITQSPKYLFRKEGQNVTLSCEQNLNHDAMYWYRQDPGQGLRLIYYSQIVNDFQKGDIAEGYSVSREKKESFPLTVTSAQKNPTAFYLCASSSGQGLPLFFGEGSRLTVL.

This clonotype was observed a handful of times. CDR3 sequence: CASSLFRDRVGETQYF. Written as DNA, the CDR3 is TGTGCCAGCAGCCTTTTCCGGGACAGGGTCGGGGAGACCCAGTACTTC. The V and J genes are TRBV14 and TRBJ2-5; 9 positions agree with TRBD1. Losses at the gene ends were 4 bases for V and 5 bases for J; bases not matched to a gene: 11. CDR1 and CDR2 (germline): SGHDN, FVKESK. This CDR3 is built from 16 residues.

The rearrangement uses TRBV10-1 and TRBJ2-5; D assignment may be TRBD1 or TRBD2 (5 bases each). Trimming removed 6 bases from V and 7 bases from J, with 12 bases in between. The CDR3 spans 12 residues. The germline gives CDR1 WNHNN, CDR2 SYGVQD (reference sequence). CDR3 region: CASRSGSPTQYF. The CDR3 region has the DNA TGCGCCAGCAGGTCAGGGAGCCCGACCCAGTACTTC.

In this sample, this clonotype turned up many times. The V and J genes are TRBV20-1 and TRBJ1-1, with 9 bases that match TRBD1. CDR3 length: 15 amino acids. The germline V gene encodes CDR1 DFQATT and CDR2 SNEGSKA (reference sequence). V lost 4 bases and J lost 3; bases outside the gene matches: 9. In DNA form, the CDR3 reads TGCAGTGCTATGCACAGGGGGCTTCTGGACACTGAAGCTTTCTTT. It translates to CSAMHRGLLDTEAFF.

This clonotype appeared a few times. The rearrangement uses TRBV18 and TRBJ2-7; 12 bases map to TRBD2. V gave up 5 bases and J gave up 12 bases; unmatched junction bases: 11. The CDR3 has 14 amino acids. Germline CDR1 and CDR2: KGHSH and LQKENI. The CDR3 bases are TGTGCCAGCTCATCGACTAGCGGGGGCTCCCCGGCGTACTTC. It yields the protein CASSSTSGGSPAYF.

The V and J genes are TRBV19 and TRBJ1-3, with D perhaps matching TRBD1 (6 bases). Per the germline V gene, CDR1 is LNHDA and CDR2 is SQIVND (reference sequence). The CDR3 has 17 amino acids. Deletions cut 6 bases from V and 0 bases from J, with 18 bases between. The chain's CDR3 is CASSLKGGAGSGNTIYF. The CDR3 DNA reads as TGTGCCAGTAGCCTTAAGGGGGGCGCAGGCTCTGGAAACACCATATATTTT. Filled out from reference TRBV19 and TRBJ1-3, the complete variable domain reads DGGITQSPKYLFRKEGQNVTLSCEQNLNHDAMYWYRQDPGQGLRLIYYSQIVNDFQKGDIAEGYSVSREKKESFPLTVTSAQKNPTAFYLCASSLKGGAGSGNTIYFGEGSWLTVV.

This clonotype was seen at least ten times. V gene TRBV9 combines with J gene TRBJ2-5, with 8 bases lining up with TRBD2. The CDR3 length is 15 residues. The junction had 4 bases not matched to a gene; V was cut back by 1 base and J by 2 bases. Germline-derived CDR1 and CDR2 are SGDLS and YYNGEE. This CDR3 is CASSVMSGGQETQYF. CDR3 nucleotides: TGTGCCAGCAGCGTAATGAGCGGGGGACAAGAGACCCAGTACTTC.

This clonotype has at least ten counts. V is TRBV19 and J is TRBJ1-6, with D perhaps matching TRBD1 (5 bases). V lost 3 bases and J 9 bases, leaving 21 bases between the germline ends. CDR3 length equals 17 residues. Germline V lookup: CDR1 LNHDA, CDR2 SQIVND (reference sequence). The CDR3 DNA reads as TGTGCCAGTAGTATCCCGCTACGGACACCTTTGAGTTCACCCCTCCACTTT. Translated: CASSIPLRTPLSSPLHF.

This clonotype was counted a single time. This sequence joins TRBV7-3 and TRBJ2-7; no clear D gene. Trimming cost V 2 bases and J 0 bases, with 8 bases left between them. In germline, CDR1 is SGHTA, CDR2 FQGTGA. The CDR3 covers 14 residues. In DNA, the CDR3 is TGTGCCAGCAGCTTAGGGCCCAGCTCCTACGAGCAGTACTTC. Translation gives CASSLGPSSYEQYF.

Regarding this clonotype: With a much larger clone just one base away, this may be a read error. Because the CDR3 is missing its conserved closing phenylalanine or tryptophan, this is likely a read error. This chain joins TRBV5-1 and TRBJ1-3; D may be TRBD1 (6 bases). The V and J ends lost 4 bases and 3 bases respectively, with 17 bases between them. CDR3 length: 16 amino acids. The germline V gene has CDR1 SGHRS and CDR2 YFSETQ. The DNA for the CDR3 is TGCGCCAGCAGCCTTGGAGGCAGGGGTTATGGAAACACCATATATTCT. Protein: CASSLGGRGYGNTIYS.

About this clonotype itself: It may be a read error: a sequence one base away is much more abundant. The chain links TRBV5-1 to TRBJ2-2; no reliable D call. The ends were cut back, 5 bases at V and 5 bases at J, with 10 bases in the middle. The CDR3 length is 13 residues. Looked up from germline, CDR1 is SGHRS and CDR2 is YFSETQ. The CDR3 DNA follows: TGCGCCAGCAGTACTGCTCGTACCGGGGAGCTGTTTTTT. Translating gives CASSTARTGELFF.

Comments on this clonotype: A much larger clonotype is one base distant, so this may be a read error. As the CDR3 is not closed by the conserved phenylalanine or tryptophan, this likely results from a read error. This chain links TRBV5-4 with TRBJ2-5, with TRBD1 matching 9 bases. CDR3 length equals 15 residues. Trimming cost V 4 bases and J 1 base; bases outside gene matches: 5. The germline V gene encodes CDR1 SGHNT and CDR2 YYREEE (reference sequence). CDR3 coding DNA: TGTGCCAGCAGCCGGCAGGACAGGGGCCAAGAGACCCAGTACCTC. Residues: CASSRQDRGQETQYL.

The table lists this clonotype with a few counts. This may be a read error, as it is one base from a much larger clone. V and J are TRBV24-1 and TRBJ2-1, with 14 positions matching TRBD2. In germline, CDR1 is KGHDR, CDR2 SFDVKD. Trimming took 5 bases from V and 12 from J; bases not matched to a gene: 14. The CDR3 loop spans 17 amino acids. Here the CDR3 DNA reads TGTGCCACCAGTGCGACTAGCGGGAGGGCCCCGTTGGATGGGCAGTTCTTC. The encoded protein is CATSATSGRAPLDGQFF.

This clonotype was counted at least ten times. This rearrangement joins TRBV6-1 to TRBJ1-2; D gene unclear. CDR3 size: 13 residues. The germline V gene has CDR1 MNHNS and CDR2 SASEGT. V lost 7 bases and J lost 1, with 10 bases in between. Here the CDR3 DNA reads TGTGCCAGCATTAACCAGGTTAACTATGGCTACACCTTC. It translates to CASINQVNYGYTF.

The CDR3 reads CASMGGSEQYF. In nucleotides, the CDR3 is TGTGCCAGCATGGGTGGAAGCGAGCAGTACTTC. The chain joins TRBV2 to TRBJ2-5, with D hard to call. The J call may be mistaken, given a closer DNA end match to TRBJ2-7. CDR1 and CDR2 (germline): SNHLY, FYNNEI. This CDR3 spans 11 amino acids.

This clonotype turned up a few times. One end of the junction is discordant with germline, which a read error may explain. V and J are TRBV6-5 and TRBJ1-4, with a weak D call TRBD1 (5 bases). This CDR3 has 15 residues. The V gene's germline CDR1 is MNHEY and CDR2 SVGAGI. CDR3 coding DNA: TGTGCCAGCAGTGACCGCGGGGGAACTTATGAAAAACTGTTTTTT. Its translation: CASSDRGGTYEKLFF.

This clonotype came up a few times. This rearrangement joins TRBV7-3 to TRBJ2-7, with D uncertain. Germline CDR1 and CDR2: SGHTA and FQGTGA. Between the trimmed V and J ends, which lost 5 bases and 4 bases, there was a span of 12 bases. The CDR3 sequence is 13 residues long. This CDR3 is CASSAITGYEQYF. The CDR3 coding sequence is TGTGCCAGCAGCGCCATAACGGGTTACGAGCAGTACTTC.

This clonotype was recorded many times. The chain joins TRBV9 to TRBJ1-2; 7 bases line up with TRBD1. J gave up 2 bases and V 10 bases, and 17 bases lay outside the gene matches. The CDR3 has 16 residues. The germline V gene encodes CDR1 SGDLS and CDR2 YYNGEE. In nucleotides, the CDR3 is TGTGCCCCAGGGGGGAGGCCAAGGCAGGAGAACTATGGCTACACCTTC. This encodes CAPGGRPRQENYGYTF.